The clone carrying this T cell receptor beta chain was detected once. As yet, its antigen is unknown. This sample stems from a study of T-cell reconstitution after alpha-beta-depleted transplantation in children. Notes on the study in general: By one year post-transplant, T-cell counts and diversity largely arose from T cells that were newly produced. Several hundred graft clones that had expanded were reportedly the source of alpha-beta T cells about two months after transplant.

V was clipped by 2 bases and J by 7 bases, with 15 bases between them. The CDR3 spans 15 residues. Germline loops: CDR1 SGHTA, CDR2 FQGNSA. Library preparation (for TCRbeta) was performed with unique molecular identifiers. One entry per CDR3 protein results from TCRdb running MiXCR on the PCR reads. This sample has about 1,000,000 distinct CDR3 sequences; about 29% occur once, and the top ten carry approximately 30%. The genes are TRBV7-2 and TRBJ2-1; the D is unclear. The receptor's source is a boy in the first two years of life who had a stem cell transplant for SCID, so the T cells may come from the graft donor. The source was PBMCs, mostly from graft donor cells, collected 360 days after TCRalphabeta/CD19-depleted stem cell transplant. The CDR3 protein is CASSLSLPRRNEQFF. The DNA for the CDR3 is TGTGCCAGCAGCTTAAGTCTGCCTCGACGTAATGAGCAGTTCTTC.